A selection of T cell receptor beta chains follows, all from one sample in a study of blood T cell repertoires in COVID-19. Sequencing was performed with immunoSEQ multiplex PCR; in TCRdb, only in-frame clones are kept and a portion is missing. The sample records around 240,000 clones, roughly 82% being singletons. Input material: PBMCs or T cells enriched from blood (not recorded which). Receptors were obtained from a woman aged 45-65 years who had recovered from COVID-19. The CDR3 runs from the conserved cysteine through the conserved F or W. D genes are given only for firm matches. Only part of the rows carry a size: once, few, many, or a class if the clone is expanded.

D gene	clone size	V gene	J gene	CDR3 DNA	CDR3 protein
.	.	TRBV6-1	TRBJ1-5	TGTGCCAGCAGTGAATGGCAGGGAAGCAATCAGCCCCAGCATTTT	CASSEWQGSNQPQHF
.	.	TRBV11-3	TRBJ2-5	TGTGCCAGCAGCTTAGATACGAACGGTTTAAAGACCCAGTACTTC	CASSLDTNGLKTQYF
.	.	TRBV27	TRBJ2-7	TGTGCCAGCAGCAGAAATTCCTACGAGCAGTACTTC	CASSRNSYEQYF
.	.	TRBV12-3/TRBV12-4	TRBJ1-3	TGTGCCAGCAGGAGGACAGCTGGAAACACCATATATTTT	CASRRTAGNTIYF
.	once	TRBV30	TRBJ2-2	TGTGCCTGGAGTGTCGGCGGCCTGGGCGGGGAGCTGTTTTTT	CAWSVGGLGGELFF
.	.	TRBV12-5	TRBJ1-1	TGTGCTAGTGGTTTTCGACAGAATCCCATGAACACTGAAGCTTTCTTT	CASGFRQNPMNTEAFF
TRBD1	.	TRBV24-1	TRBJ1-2	TGTGCCACCAGTGACCCCAACAGGGGGGACTATGGCTACACCTTC	CATSDPNRGDYGYTF
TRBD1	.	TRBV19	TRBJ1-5	TGTGCCAGTAGTGCCTCATCGGGACAGGGAGGAGATTCGCCCCAGCATTTT	CASSASSGQGGDSPQHF
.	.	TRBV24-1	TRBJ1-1	TGTGCCACCGTCGCCGGCGGGTTT	CATVAGGF
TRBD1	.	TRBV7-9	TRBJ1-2	TGTGCCAGCAGCTTGGAGACAGGGGGCTTATGGAACTATGGCTACACCTTC	CASSLETGGLWNYGYTF
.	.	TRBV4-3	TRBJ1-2	TGCGCCAGCAGCCCCCAAAGGGGCCATGGCTACACCTTC	CASSPQRGHGYTF
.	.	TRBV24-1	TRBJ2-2	TGTGCCACCAGCCGGGACTGGTCGAACACCGGGGAGCTGTTTTTT	CATSRDWSNTGELFF
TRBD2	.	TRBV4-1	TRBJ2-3	TGCGCCAGCAGCCAACCTACGCGGGGGGGCCGGGATACGCAGTATTTT	CASSQPTRGGRDTQYF
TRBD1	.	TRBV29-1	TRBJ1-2	TGCAGCGTTGGAGGACAGGGCTATGGCTACACCTTC	CSVGGQGYGYTF
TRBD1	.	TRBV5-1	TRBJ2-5	TGCGCCAGCAGCCCAGGGACAGAAGAGACCCAGTACTTC	CASSPGTEETQYF
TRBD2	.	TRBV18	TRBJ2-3	TGTGCCAGCTCACCGACTAGCGGGGGCCCTTATACGCAGTATTTT	CASSPTSGGPYTQYF
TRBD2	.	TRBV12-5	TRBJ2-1	TGTGCTAGTGGTTCCGCGGGGGGGAATGAGCAGTTCTTC	CASGSAGGNEQFF
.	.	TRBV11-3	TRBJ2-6	TGTGCCAGCAGCTTAGTGGTCAGCTCTGGGGCCAACGTCCTGACTTTC	CASSLVVSSGANVLTF
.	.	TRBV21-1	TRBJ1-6	TGTGCCAGCAGCGGAAGGAGGAATTCACCCCTCCACTTT	CASSGRRNSPLHF
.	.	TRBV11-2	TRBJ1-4	TGTGCCAGCAGCCGTAAGCCTGGACTGAGCCTGGGAGAAAAACTGTTTTTT	CASSRKPGLSLGEKLFF
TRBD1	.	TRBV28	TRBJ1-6	TGTGCCAGCCTTGGACAGGCGGGTTCACCCCTCCACTTT	CASLGQAGSPLHF
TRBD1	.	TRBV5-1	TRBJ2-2	TGCGCCAGCAGCGTTGACAGGGGGAACACCGGGGAGCTGTTTTTT	CASSVDRGNTGELFF
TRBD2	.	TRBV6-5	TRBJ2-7	TGTGCCAGCAGTTACTCCGGGACTAGTGACGAGCAGTACTTC	CASSYSGTSDEQYF
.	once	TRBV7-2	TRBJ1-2	TGTGCCAGCAGCTTAGGGACTCTAGGCTATGGCTACACCTTC	CASSLGTLGYGYTF
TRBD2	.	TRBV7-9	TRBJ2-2	TGTGCCAGCAGCTTACCTAGCGGGGATGGTGCCGGGGAGCTGTTTTTT	CASSLPSGDGAGELFF
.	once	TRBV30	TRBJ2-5	TGTGCCTGGAGGGGGAACAGGAAAGAGACCCAGTACTTC	CAWRGNRKETQYF
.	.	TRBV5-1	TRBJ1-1	TGCGCCAGCAGCTTGGGCCGGGGTGTGGGCGAAGCTTTCTTT	CASSLGRGVGEAFF
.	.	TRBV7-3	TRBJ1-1	TGTGCCAGCAGGCCCAGGGATACGAACACTGAAGCTTTCTTT	CASRPRDTNTEAFF
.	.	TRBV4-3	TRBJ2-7	TGCGCCAGCAGCCAAGAAGGGGGAGCCCCCTACGAGCAGTACTTC	CASSQEGGAPYEQYF
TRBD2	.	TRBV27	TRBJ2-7	TGTGCCAGCAGTTTAAGGGGCAAGGCGGGGGTACCTGGTTGGTACGAGCAGTACTTC	CASSLRGKAGVPGWYEQYF
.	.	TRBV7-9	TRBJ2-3	TGTGCCAGCAGCTTTAGTGGGCTGAGAGATACGCAGTATTTT	CASSFSGLRDTQYF
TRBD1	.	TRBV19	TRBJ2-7	TGTGCCAACCTACGGGACAGGTACTACGAGCAGTACTTC	CANLRDRYYEQYF
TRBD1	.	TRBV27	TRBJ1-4	TGTGCCAGCAGTCGGACAGGGTCGTGGGAAAAACTGTTTTTT	CASSRTGSWEKLFF
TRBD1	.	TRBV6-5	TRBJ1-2	TGTGCCAGCAGTCTTCCGGGGACAGCGGGCTACACCTTC	CASSLPGTAGYTF
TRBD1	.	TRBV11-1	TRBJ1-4	TGTGCCAGCGGATCAGGGGGCGCCGGTGAAAAACTGTTTTTT	CASGSGGAGEKLFF
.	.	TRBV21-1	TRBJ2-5	TGTGCCAGCAGCAAACCCGGGACAGTTAAAGAGACCCAGTACTTC	CASSKPGTVKETQYF
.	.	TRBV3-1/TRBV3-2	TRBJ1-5	TGTGCCAGCAGCCAAGGCGACAATCAGCCCCAGCATTTT	CASSQGDNQPQHF
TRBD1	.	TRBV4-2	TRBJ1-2	TGTGCCAGCAGCCAAGCGGACGGGACAGGGGGGAACTATGGCTACACCTTC	CASSQADGTGGNYGYTF
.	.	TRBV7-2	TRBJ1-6	TGTGCCAGCAGCTTAGCGGCGGGCTCCTATAATTCACCCCTCCACTTT	CASSLAAGSYNSPLHF
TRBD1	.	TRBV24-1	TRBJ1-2	TGTGCCACCAGTGATAACCGACAGGGTGACGGCTACACCTTC	CATSDNRQGDGYTF
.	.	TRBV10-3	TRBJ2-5	TGTGCCATCAGTGACAACCAAGAGACCCAGTACTTC	CAISDNQETQYF
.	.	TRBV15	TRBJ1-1	TGTGCCACCAGCAGAAGTCTCAGGGGCGCGGACACTGAAGCTTTCTTT	CATSRSLRGADTEAFF
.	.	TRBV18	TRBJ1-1	TGTGCCAGCTCACCCGCCGGACAGAGGGGGACTGAAGCTTTCTTT	CASSPAGQRGTEAFF
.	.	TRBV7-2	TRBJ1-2	TGTGCCAGCAGCCCCGACCGACAGCAAGGCTACACCTTC	CASSPDRQQGYTF
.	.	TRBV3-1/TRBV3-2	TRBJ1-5	TGTGCCAGCAGCCAAGGGGGTGCGGGTCTCAATCAGCCCCAGCATTTT	CASSQGGAGLNQPQHF
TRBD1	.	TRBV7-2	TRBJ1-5	TGTGCCAGCAGCCTACAGGGGGCCAGCAATCAGCCCCAGCATTTT	CASSLQGASNQPQHF
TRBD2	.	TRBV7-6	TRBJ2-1	TGTGCCAGCAGCTTAGCCGGGACTAGCGTAGTAAGGGAGCAGTTCTTC	CASSLAGTSVVREQFF
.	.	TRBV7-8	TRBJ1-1	TGTGCCAGCAGCTTAGTGGCGGGGCCTCAGCCGAACACTGAAGCTTTCTTT	CASSLVAGPQPNTEAFF
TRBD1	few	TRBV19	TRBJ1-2	TGTGCCAGTAGAGAGGACAGGATTAACTATGGCTACACCTTC	CASREDRINYGYTF
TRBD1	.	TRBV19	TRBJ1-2	TGTGCCAGTAGACTCGGACAGGGGGCGATCAACTATGGCTACACCTTC	CASRLGQGAINYGYTF
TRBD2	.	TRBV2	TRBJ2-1	TGTGCCAGCACTAGCGGGAGCTCCTACAATGAGCAGTTCTTC	CASTSGSSYNEQFF
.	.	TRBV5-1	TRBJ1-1	TGCGCCAGCGCGGGCAAAATGAACACTGAAGCTTTCTTT	CASAGKMNTEAFF
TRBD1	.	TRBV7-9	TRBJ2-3	TGTGCCAGCAGCTTAGGTGGACAGGGGGCTGTGGATACGCAGTATTTT	CASSLGGQGAVDTQYF
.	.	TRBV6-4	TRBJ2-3	TGTGCCAGCATGCGTACGCACGGTGTCCTCACAGATACGCAGTATTTT	CASMRTHGVLTDTQYF